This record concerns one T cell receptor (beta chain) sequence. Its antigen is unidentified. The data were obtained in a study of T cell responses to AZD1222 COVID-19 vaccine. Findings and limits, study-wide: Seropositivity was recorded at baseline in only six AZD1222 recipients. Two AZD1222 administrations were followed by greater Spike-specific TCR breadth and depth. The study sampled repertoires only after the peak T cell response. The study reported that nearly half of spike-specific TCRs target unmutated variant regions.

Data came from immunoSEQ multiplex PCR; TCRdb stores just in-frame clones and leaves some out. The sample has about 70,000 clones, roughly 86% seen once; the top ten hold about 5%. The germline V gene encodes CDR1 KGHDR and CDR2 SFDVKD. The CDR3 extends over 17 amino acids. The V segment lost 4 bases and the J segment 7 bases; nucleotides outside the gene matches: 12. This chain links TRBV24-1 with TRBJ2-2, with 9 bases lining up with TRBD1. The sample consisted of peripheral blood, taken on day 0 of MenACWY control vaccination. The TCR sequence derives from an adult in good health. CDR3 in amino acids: CATSELPGQGVGGELFF. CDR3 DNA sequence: TGTGCCACCAGTGAATTACCGGGACAGGGAGTCGGCGGGGAGCTGTTTTTT.